The 11 T cell receptor beta chains presented below share a single source sample, sequenced in a study of blood T cell repertoires in COVID-19. The assay was immunoSEQ multiplex PCR, and TCRdb's table has in-frame clones only and misses some. The sample holds just over 300,000 clones, 86% seen once. Sequenced sample: PBMCs or T cells enriched from blood (not recorded which). The receptors shown here come from a man in his thirties or forties who had recovered from COVID-19.

CDR3 sequence reads: CASSPWTGGQETQYF. Here the CDR3 DNA reads TGTGCCAGCTCACCCTGGACAGGGGGCCAAGAGACCCAGTACTTC. The chain is built from TRBV18 and TRBJ2-5; 10 nucleotides match TRBD1. CDR1 is KGHSH, CDR2 LQKENI, per germline. This CDR3 has 15 residues. The V segment lost 3 bases and the J segment 1 base; nucleotides outside the gene matches: 2.

The rearrangement joins TRBV18 to TRBJ2-5; a possible D gene is TRBD2 (6 bases). This CDR3 has 15 residues. CDR1 is KGHSH and CDR2 is LQKENI in the germline V gene. V was trimmed by 4 bases and J by 4 bases, leaving 16 bases between them. CDR3 bases: TGTGCCAGCTCACAGGATAAAGGGAGGCGAGAGACCCAGTACTTC. The encoded protein is CASSQDKGRRETQYF.

A remark on this clone: This sample includes further DNA sequences coding for the same CDR3. The V and J genes are TRBV11-3 and TRBJ1-2, with TRBD1 identical over 7 bases. V was pared by 2 bases and J by 3 bases, with 0 bases of the junction left unmatched. Germline V CDR1 and CDR2: SGHNT, YENEEA. The CDR3 covers 13 residues. CDR3 sequence reads: CASSLTGDYGYTF. The CDR3 DNA reads TGTGCCAGCAGCTTAACAGGGGACTATGGCTACACCTTC.

The CDR3 is CASSLSLPQGGNQPQHF. The CDR3 nucleotides are TGTGCCAGCAGCTTGTCCTTACCACAGGGTGGCAATCAGCCCCAGCATTTT. The chain carries TRBV5-6 and TRBJ1-5, with D possibly being TRBD1 (6 bases). Germline V lookup: CDR1 SGHDT, CDR2 YYEEEE. This CDR3 comprises 17 residues. Trimming shortened V by 1 base and J by 2 bases, and 16 bases separated the two germline ends. The full variable domain, rest sourced from reference TRBV5-6 and TRBJ1-5, is DAGVTQSPTHLIKTRGQQVTLRCSPKSGHDTVSWYQQALGQGPQFIFQYYEEEERQRGNFPDRFSGHQFPNYSSELNVNALLLGDSALYLCASSLSLPQGGNQPQHFGDGTRLSIL.

This clone was counted between two and nine times. The rearrangement joins TRBV3-1 (or the pseudogene TRBV3-2) to TRBJ2-7; TRBD2 might be the D (6 bases). V gave up 5 bases and J gave up 9 bases, with 14 bases separating them. The length of the CDR3 is 12 residues. CDR1 is LGHDT and CDR2 is YNNKEL in the germline V gene (reference sequence). The CDR3 region has the DNA TGTGCCAGCAGCGCTCGCCCCGGGGGGCAGTACTTC. It translates to CASSARPGGQYF.

This chain links TRBV28 with TRBJ2-3, with 10 bases that match TRBD2. CDR1 is MDHEN, CDR2 SYDVKM, per germline. CDR3 length: 18 residues. V gave up 4 bases and J gave up 6 bases; unmatched junction bases: 16. The CDR3 is CASSSYTSGKTYSDTQYF. The CDR3 DNA reads as TGTGCCAGCAGTTCATATACTAGCGGGAAGACGTATAGTGATACGCAGTATTTT.

Worth noting for this clone: The sample contains more than one DNA sequence encoding this CDR3. This chain links TRBV5-1 with TRBJ2-7; the match to TRBD1 covers 8 bases. This CDR3 is built from 14 residues. V lost 4 bases, J lost 4 bases, and 7 bases stayed unmatched. Germline values: CDR1 SGHRS, CDR2 YFSETQ. For the CDR3, the DNA is TGCGCCAGCAGCCCGCAGGGGGCCTCTTACGAGCAGTACTTC. This encodes CASSPQGASYEQYF.

The J gene is TRBJ2-5, the V gene TRBV4-1, with 11 bases matching TRBD1. The V segment lost 1 base and the J segment 4 bases; nucleotides outside the gene matches: 14. Looked up from germline, CDR1 is MGHRA and CDR2 is YSYEKL. The length of the CDR3 is 19 residues. The DNA of the CDR3 is TGCGCCAGCAGCCAAGCCGGGACAGGGGGAGGTATTACAAGAGAGACCCAGTACTTC. Translated: CASSQAGTGGGITRETQYF.

The chain recombines TRBV4-1 with TRBJ2-3, with D tentatively TRBD2 (5 bases). The CDR3 totals 13 residues. The ends were cut back, 3 bases at V and 14 bases at J, with 18 bases in the middle. Germline V gene lookup returns CDR1 MGHRA and CDR2 YSYEKL. The CDR3 DNA sequence: TGCGCCAGCAGCCATGAGGGTACTCCCGGGCGGTATTTT. Translating it yields CASSHEGTPGRYF.

V usage is TRBV28 and J usage is TRBJ2-7; D is ambiguous. Germline loops: CDR1 MDHEN, CDR2 SYDVKM. The V and J ends lost 6 bases and 3 bases respectively, with 9 bases between them. The CDR3 consists of 12 residues. The CDR3 reads CASSQNLYEQYF. The CDR3 DNA reads TGTGCCAGCAGCCAGAACCTCTACGAGCAGTACTTC.

V gene TRBV5-6 combines with J gene TRBJ2-7; TRBD1 aligns across 9 bases. The CDR3 covers 17 residues. Germline V lookup: CDR1 SGHDT, CDR2 YYEEEE. V dropped 0 bases and J dropped 1; count of bases not matched to a gene: 8. The CDR3 region is CASSLDRGRILSYEQYF. The CDR3 DNA sequence: TGTGCCAGCAGCTTGGACAGGGGGCGAATCTTATCCTACGAGCAGTACTTC.